What follows are 14 T cell receptor beta chains derived from one specimen sequenced in a study of spatial heterogeneity in lung cancer. Regarding time point: blood at routine non-recurrence follow-up after resection. MiXCR was run by TCRdb on the 5' RACE reads, yielding one entry per CDR3 protein. Seen here are some 41,000 distinct CDR3 sequences, 20% to 25% observed once, and the top ten hold approximately 7.2%. The input for sequencing was PBMCs, taken at follow-up. These receptors came from a female donor with early-stage non-small cell lung cancer.

The chain has TRBV5-4 and TRBJ2-1, with TRBD1 as a possible D gene (6 bases). In germline, CDR1 is SGHNT, CDR2 YYREEE (reference sequence). CDR3 length: 14 amino acids. Trimming pared 2 bases from V and 7 bases from J, leaving 13 bases between. The CDR3 sequence is CASSFPRRGNEQFF. The DNA for the CDR3 is TGTGCCAGCAGCTTCCCCCGCAGGGGAAATGAGCAGTTCTTC. Looking up the rest from reference TRBV5-4 and TRBJ2-1 gives the full variable domain: ETGVTQSPTHLIKTRGQQVTLRCSSQSGHNTVSWYQQALGQGPQFIFQYYREEENGRGNFPPRFSGLQFPNYSSELNVNALELDDSALYLCASSFPRRGNEQFFGPGTRLTVL.

V gene TRBV5-1 combines with J gene TRBJ2-3, with 14 positions matching TRBD2. The CDR3 sequence is 17 residues long. J gave up 6 bases and V 0 bases, and 6 bases lay outside the gene matches. CDR1 and CDR2 from the germline V gene are SGHRS and YFSETQ. The CDR3 here is CASSLEGLAGGGDTQYF. CDR3 DNA: TGCGCCAGCAGCTTGGAAGGACTAGCGGGGGGAGGGGATACGCAGTATTTT. The full variable domain, completed using reference TRBV5-1 and TRBJ2-3, is KAGVTQTPRYLIKTRGQQVTLSCSPISGHRSVSWYQQTPGQGLQFLFEYFSETQRNKGNFPGRFSGRQFSNSRSEMNVSTLELGDSALYLCASSLEGLAGGGDTQYFGPGTRLTVL.

This clonotype has a handful of counts. The chain combines TRBV6-6 with TRBJ1-2; possible D gene TRBD1, 6 bases. The CDR3 covers 15 residues. Trimming cost V 0 bases and J 6 bases, with 14 bases left between them. CDR1 and CDR2 from the germline V gene are MNHNY and SVGAGI (reference sequence). CDR3 sequence: CASSYSTGGIDGYTF. The CDR3 DNA reads as TGTGCCAGCAGTTACTCGACCGGGGGCATAGATGGCTACACCTTC.

This clonotype was picked up many times. This chain connects TRBV7-2 to TRBJ2-5, with D unresolved. The CDR3 has 12 amino acids. Trimming stripped 1 base from V and 4 bases from J, with 4 bases between. The germline V gene has CDR1 SGHTA and CDR2 FQGNSA. In DNA form, the CDR3 reads TGTGCCAGCAGCTTAGTGGGAGAGACCCAGTACTTC. Residues: CASSLVGETQYF. Filled out from reference TRBV7-2 and TRBJ2-5, the complete variable domain reads GAGVSQSPSNKVTEKGKDVELRCDPISGHTALYWYRQSLGQGLEFLIYFQGNSAPDKSGLPSDRFSAERTGGSVSTLTIQRTQQEDSAVYLCASSLVGETQYFGPGTRLLVL.

V and J are TRBV3-1 and TRBJ1-6; TRBD1 might be the D (5 bases). CDR3 length: 14 amino acids. CDR1 is LGHDT and CDR2 is YNNKEL in the germline V gene (reference sequence). With 3 bases removed from V and 8 bases from J, the gap between germline ends came to 11 bases. The CDR3 sequence: CASSHRGDHSPLHF. The CDR3 nucleotides read TGTGCCAGCAGCCACCGGGGGGATCATTCACCCCTCCACTTT.

This clonotype was counted a few times. The chain is built from TRBV12-3 or TRBV12-4 and TRBJ2-1; D is unclear. The CDR3 is 14 amino acids. V gave up 4 bases and J gave up 5 bases, with 12 bases separating them. This chain's CDR3 is CASSSYLSHNEQFF. In nucleotides, the CDR3 is TGTGCCAGCAGTTCCTACCTATCCCACAATGAGCAGTTCTTC.

On this clonotype itself: This may arise from a read error, as a much more abundant clone is one base away. The CDR3 loop is CASSFGLAGVDKNIQYF. The CDR3 DNA follows: TGTGCCAGCAGCTTTGGACTAGCGGGAGTCGACAAAAACATTCAGTACTTC. V gene TRBV7-2 combines with J gene TRBJ2-4; 13 bases are a match to TRBD2. Germline-derived CDR1 and CDR2 are SGHTA and FQGNSA. Trimming took 3 bases from V and 3 from J; bases not matched to a gene: 5. The CDR3 has 17 residues.

The chain is built from TRBV3-1 and TRBJ2-5; 7 nucleotides agree with TRBD2. The CDR3 contains 15 residues. Germline lookup yields CDR1 LGHDT and CDR2 YNNKEL (reference sequence). V shed 4 bases, J shed 1 base, and the junction held 6 bases outside the gene matches. DNA for the CDR3: TGTGCCAGCAGCCGGGGGGGGTCTACCCAAGAGACCCAGTACTTC. Translation: CASSRGGSTQETQYF.

Ten or more counts support this clonotype. The chain employs TRBV7-9 and TRBJ1-1; D gene unclear. The CDR3 runs 12 residues. Germline assignment: CDR1 SEHNR and CDR2 FQNEAQ (reference sequence). V lost 4 bases and J lost 8, with 11 bases in between. In DNA form, the CDR3 reads TGTGCCAGCAGCTCCCGGACGAGAGAAGCTTTCTTT. It translates to CASSSRTREAFF.

The V and J genes are TRBV19 and TRBJ1-2, with a possible D match to TRBD1 (5 bases). The V end lost 4 bases, the J end lost 2 bases, and 20 bases lay between the germline ends. This CDR3 has 17 amino acids. Germline CDR1 reads LNHDA; CDR2 reads SQIVND (reference sequence). CDR3 in DNA: TGTGCCAGTAGTACACCGATTAGGGGACGCAGCAACTATGGCTACACCTTC. It translates to CASSTPIRGRSNYGYTF.

The gene calls are TRBV7-2 and TRBJ2-3; D might be TRBD2 (6 bases). Germline lookup yields CDR1 SGHTA and CDR2 FQGNSA. Between the trimmed V and J ends, which lost 0 bases and 5 bases, there was a span of 9 bases. The CDR3 is 14 residues long. The CDR3 protein is CASSLASGRDTQYF. The CDR3 bases are TGTGCCAGCAGCTTAGCTAGCGGAAGAGATACGCAGTATTTT.

This clonotype was seen repeatedly, ten times or more. The chain carries TRBV5-6 and TRBJ2-3, with 9 bases lining up with TRBD2. The V gene end was trimmed by 3 bases and the J gene end by 2 bases; junction bases not matched to a gene: 10. Germline CDR1 SGHDT, CDR2 YYEEEE. CDR3 length equals 17 residues. CDR3 loop: CASSWVGAGGFTDTQYF. The DNA of the CDR3 is TGTGCCAGCAGCTGGGTCGGAGCGGGAGGCTTCACAGATACGCAGTATTTT.

This clonotype is categorized as medium-sized. CDR3 residues: CASSSGRLLSTGELFF. CDR3 sequence (DNA): TGTGCCAGCAGCTCCGGCCGACTCTTATCTACCGGGGAGCTGTTTTTT. The gene calls are TRBV7-8 and TRBJ2-2, with unresolved D. Germline V gene lookup returns CDR1 SGHVS and CDR2 FQNEAQ. Trimming took off 4 bases at V and 5 bases at J, with 17 bases between the two ends. This CDR3 has 16 amino acids.

This clonotype appeared a few times. In nucleotides, the CDR3 is TGCAGCGCCGGGGGGCCTACAGATACGCAGTATTTT. Translation: CSAGGPTDTQYF. V is TRBV29-1 and J is TRBJ2-3; tentative D call: TRBD2 (7 bases). The V end was cut by 7 bases, the J end by 3 bases, with 11 bases between. In germline, CDR1 is SQVTM, CDR2 ANQGSEA. The CDR3 is 12 amino acids.